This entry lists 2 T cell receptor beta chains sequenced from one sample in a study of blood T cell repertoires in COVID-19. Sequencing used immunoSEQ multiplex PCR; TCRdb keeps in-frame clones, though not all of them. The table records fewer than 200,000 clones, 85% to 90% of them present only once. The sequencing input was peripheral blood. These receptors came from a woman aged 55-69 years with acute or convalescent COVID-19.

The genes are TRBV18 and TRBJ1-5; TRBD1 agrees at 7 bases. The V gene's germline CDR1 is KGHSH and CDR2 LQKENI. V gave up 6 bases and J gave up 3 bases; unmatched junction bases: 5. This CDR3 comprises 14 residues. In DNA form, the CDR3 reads TGTGCCAGCTCTTACAGGGGCGCCAATCAGCCCCAGCATTTT. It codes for CASSYRGANQPQHF.

Here the CDR3 DNA reads TGTGCCAGCAGCTTACATAGCACAGATACGCAGTATTTT. This codes for CASSLHSTDTQYF. The V and J genes are TRBV7-9 and TRBJ2-3; D is uncertain. Trimming stripped 2 bases from V and 0 bases from J, with 3 bases between. Germline V gene lookup returns CDR1 SEHNR and CDR2 FQNEAQ (reference sequence). The CDR3 spans 13 residues.